This is a list of T cell receptor beta chains from one sample in a study of T cell responses to AZD1222 COVID-19 vaccine. Sequencing was performed with immunoSEQ multiplex PCR; in TCRdb, only in-frame clones are kept and a portion is missing. The sample comprises more than 110,000 clones, around 89% of which are singletons, and approximately 3% rests with the top ten. The specimen was peripheral blood, collected 28 days after the second AZD1222 dose. These receptors were collected from an adult who received the AZD1222 COVID-19 vaccine. Both conserved end residues are part of each CDR3. Each record gives: V gene, clone size, D gene, J gene, CDR3 DNA, CDR3 protein. The D gene is left open where the match is weak. Not every row has a clone size; where given, it reads once, few, many or a size class.

TRBV2	.	.	TRBJ1-3	TGTGCCAGCAAGGGTTTCGGAAACACCATATATTTT	CASKGFGNTIYF
TRBV19	.	.	TRBJ2-7	TGTGCCAGTAGACAACAGGGCTACGAGCAGTACTTC	CASRQQGYEQYF
TRBV4-2	.	TRBD2	TRBJ2-4	TGTGCCAGCAGCCAAGAATACCCACAAAGGCTAGCGGGGGCAGGACTAGCCAAAAACATTCAGTACTTC	CASSQEYPQRLAGAGLAKNIQYF
TRBV10-1	.	TRBD1	TRBJ1-1	TGCGCCAGCAGTGGGACAGGGGCGCCGGACACTGAAGCTTTCTTT	CASSGTGAPDTEAFF
TRBV5-1	.	.	TRBJ2-2	TGCGCCAGCAGCTTGGTACAGATTGCGAACACCGGGGAGCTGTTTTTT	CASSLVQIANTGELFF
TRBV5-1	.	.	TRBJ2-5	TGCGCCAGCAGCTTGGGGACTAAGGAGACCCAGTACTTC	CASSLGTKETQYF
TRBV7-9	.	.	TRBJ1-2	TGTGCCAGCAGCTTAGGACCCGGGACGTTTTATGGCTACACCTTC	CASSLGPGTFYGYTF
TRBV7-9	.	.	TRBJ2-3	TGTGCCAGCAGCTTAGGGCAGGGTCAAGATACGCAGTATTTT	CASSLGQGQDTQYF
TRBV6-5	.	.	TRBJ2-7	TGTGCCAGCAGTTACGGGGACTTCAGGGGATCCTACGAGCAGTACTTC	CASSYGDFRGSYEQYF
TRBV5-1	.	TRBD1	TRBJ2-7	TGCGCCAGCAGCTTGGATGGACAGGGGCCGGACGAGCAGTACTTC	CASSLDGQGPDEQYF
TRBV28	.	TRBD1	TRBJ1-2	TGTGCCAGCAATGATCTCGACAGGGGCGGAAACTATGGCTACACCTTC	CASNDLDRGGNYGYTF
TRBV18	.	.	TRBJ2-3	TGTGCCAGCCCCCTTAGCTCCCTGGAGCGGACAGATACGCAGTATTTT	CASPLSSLERTDTQYF
TRBV12-3/TRBV12-4	.	.	TRBJ1-5	TGTGCCAGCAGTGAGGGGAAACAGCCCCAGCATTTT	CASSEGKQPQHF
TRBV18	.	.	TRBJ1-4	TGTGCCAGCTCGATTGCGGCGGACTGGGAAAAACTGTTTTTT	CASSIAADWEKLFF
TRBV28	.	.	TRBJ1-3	TGTGCCCCCTCTAGGGGGGGGCGATCTGGAAACACCATATATTTT	CAPSRGGRSGNTIYF
TRBV3-1/TRBV3-2	.	TRBD1	TRBJ2-5	TGTGCCAGCACCCTAACAGGGGCCCAAGAGACCCAGTACTTC	CASTLTGAQETQYF
TRBV19	.	.	TRBJ1-1	TGTGCCAGTAGTGTTGCGTCAGGACTGAACACTGAAGCTTTCTTT	CASSVASGLNTEAFF
TRBV7-3	.	TRBD1	TRBJ2-2	TGTGCCAGCAGCTTAATCCCTCTAGGACAGGGGACCGGGGAGCTGTTTTTT	CASSLIPLGQGTGELFF
TRBV5-1	.	.	TRBJ2-1	TGCGCCAGCAGCTTGGCGGGTTTACAGGGCTCCTACAATGAGCAGTTCTTC	CASSLAGLQGSYNEQFF
TRBV4-1	.	.	TRBJ2-6	TGCGCCAGCAGCCATGGCTCTGGGGCCAACGTCCTGACTTTC	CASSHGSGANVLTF
TRBV19	.	.	TRBJ2-2	TGTGCCAGTAGTCCCTGGACGGGAACCGGGGAGCTGTTTTTT	CASSPWTGTGELFF
TRBV11-3	.	TRBD2	TRBJ2-2	TGTGCCAGCAGCTTAGACGGGAGGGCCGGGGAGCTGTTTTTT	CASSLDGRAGELFF
TRBV27	.	.	TRBJ2-1	TGTGCCAGCAGTTCCTTAGAAAACTCCTACAATGAGCAGTTCTTC	CASSSLENSYNEQFF
TRBV3-1/TRBV3-2	.	.	TRBJ2-1	TGTGCCAGCAGCCAAGATATTGGTAGCAATGAGCAGTTCTTC	CASSQDIGSNEQFF
TRBV18	.	TRBD1	TRBJ1-2	TGTGCCAGCTCAATACCCGGCCGGACAGGGGGCAATGGCTACACCTTC	CASSIPGRTGGNGYTF
TRBV9	.	TRBD2	TRBJ2-1	TGTGCCAGCAGCGTAAGCCTAGCGGGATCGAATGAGCAGTTCTTC	CASSVSLAGSNEQFF
TRBV9	.	TRBD1	TRBJ1-1	TGTGCCAGCAGCGAGACAGGGTACACTGAAGCTTTCTTT	CASSETGYTEAFF
TRBV7-2	.	.	TRBJ2-5	TGTGCCAGCAGCCTCTCGTTCGGCCAAACCCAGTACTTC	CASSLSFGQTQYF
TRBV13	.	.	TRBJ2-1	TGTGCCAGCAGCTTAGTCTACGGGGTTCAGTTCTTC	CASSLVYGVQFF
TRBV9	.	.	TRBJ1-2	TGTGCCACCAGTATGGGGGGGCTTACGGATGGCTACACCTTC	CATSMGGLTDGYTF
TRBV5-1	.	.	TRBJ2-7	TGCGCCAGCAGCGCGTCTGGGGGAAAGAGCTCCTACGAGCAGTACTTC	CASSASGGKSSYEQYF
TRBV6-1	.	.	TRBJ1-3	TGTGCCAGCAGTGAACGACGAATACGAAACACCATATATTTT	CASSERRIRNTIYF
TRBV2	.	TRBD1	TRBJ2-7	TGTGCCAGCAATAAAGGGACAGGGGGTTCCGAGCAGTACTTC	CASNKGTGGSEQYF
TRBV10-3	.	.	TRBJ2-2	TGTGCCATCAATCTCAGCACCGGGGAGCTGTTTTTT	CAINLSTGELFF
TRBV11-2	.	.	TRBJ1-4	TGTGCCAGCAGCCAAGTCGGTGCAACTAATGAAAAACTGTTTTTT	CASSQVGATNEKLFF
TRBV9	.	.	TRBJ1-2	TGTGCCAGCAGCGTAGTACAGGGCGATGGCTACACCTTC	CASSVVQGDGYTF
TRBV5-1	.	TRBD2	TRBJ2-3	TGCGCCAGCAGCTCTGGACTAGCGGGGGGGCGTAGCACAGATACGCAGTATTTT	CASSSGLAGGRSTDTQYF
TRBV9	.	.	TRBJ1-2	TGTGCCAGCAGCCCCCAGGACATCCCCTATGGCTACACCTTC	CASSPQDIPYGYTF
TRBV4-2	.	TRBD1	TRBJ1-2	TGTGCCAGCAGCCAAGATGAGGGACAGGGAGTCTATGGCTACACCTTC	CASSQDEGQGVYGYTF
TRBV19	once	.	TRBJ2-7	TGTGCCAGTAGTATTGGGCGGAAGAACTACGAGCAGTACTTC	CASSIGRKNYEQYF
TRBV7-2	few	.	TRBJ1-2	TGTGCCAGCAGCCCCCAGTTAGGGGGTATCTATGGCTACACCTTC	CASSPQLGGIYGYTF
TRBV27	.	.	TRBJ1-4	TGTGCCAGCAGTCCCGGCTGGGATGAAAAACTGTTTTTT	CASSPGWDEKLFF
TRBV2	.	.	TRBJ1-6	TGTGCCAGCAGCGGGACAAGGGAGAATTCACCCCTCCACTTT	CASSGTRENSPLHF
TRBV27	.	TRBD1	TRBJ1-4	TGTGCCAGCAGTTTTTTGAACTCCGGGACAGGGGGCAGGGGAAAACTGTTTTTT	CASSFLNSGTGGRGKLFF
TRBV27	.	.	TRBJ1-2	TGTGCCAGCACCCTCGCAGGGGACGCGAACTATGGCTACACCTTC	CASTLAGDANYGYTF
TRBV24-1	.	.	TRBJ2-1	TGTGCCACCAGTGATCTCCTAGGGAGTGAGCAGTTCTTC	CATSDLLGSEQFF
TRBV7-9	.	TRBD2	TRBJ2-5	TGTGCCAGCAGCTTCTTTGGACTAGCGGGGTTCCAAGAGACCCAGTACTTC	CASSFFGLAGFQETQYF
TRBV29-1	once	.	TRBJ1-2	TGCAGCGTCCAAGAGGGGTCCCATGGCTACACCTTC	CSVQEGSHGYTF
TRBV4-3	.	TRBD1	TRBJ2-4	TGCGCCAGCAGCGCGGGACAGGGTAATCTTGACATTCAGTACTTC	CASSAGQGNLDIQYF
TRBV7-9	.	.	TRBJ1-2	TGTGCCAGCAGCACCACAGGGAACTATGGCTACACCTTC	CASSTTGNYGYTF
TRBV6-2/TRBV6-3	.	TRBD1	TRBJ1-5	TGTGCCAGCAGTGGAGGACAGGGGTACCAGCCCCAGCATTTT	CASSGGQGYQPQHF
TRBV28	few	TRBD1	TRBJ1-2	TGTGCCAGCAGGGACAGGGAGGCTGGCTACACCTTC	CASRDREAGYTF
TRBV18	.	.	TRBJ2-3	TGTGCCAGCTCACCGGAGTATCTTAGCACAGATACGCAGTATTTT	CASSPEYLSTDTQYF
TRBV3-1/TRBV3-2	.	.	TRBJ2-7	TGTGCCAGCAGTAACAACTACGAGCAGTACTTC	CASSNNYEQYF
TRBV4-1	.	.	TRBJ2-1	TGCGCCAGCAGCCCCTATCCTGGGCAGGGTAGGAATGAGCAGTTCTTC	CASSPYPGQGRNEQFF
TRBV19	.	.	TRBJ1-6	TGTGCCAGTAGTGCCGGTAGGCATTCACCCCTCCACTTT	CASSAGRHSPLHF
TRBV9	few	TRBD2	TRBJ2-1	TGTGCCAGCAGCACTAGCGGGACCCCGGAGCAGTTCTTC	CASSTSGTPEQFF
TRBV29-1	.	TRBD2	TRBJ2-3	TGCAGCGTTGGGGGCGGGAGGGCCTCGGTAGATACGCAGTATTTT	CSVGGGRASVDTQYF
TRBV6-5	once	TRBD2	TRBJ2-1	TGTGCCAGCAGTTCTCTAGCGGGAGAGAGGAATGAGCAGTTCTTC	CASSSLAGERNEQFF
TRBV10-1	.	.	TRBJ2-3	TGCGCCAGCAGTGAAGTTTTAGGGGATACGCAGTATTTT	CASSEVLGDTQYF